One sample yielded the 15 T cell receptor beta chains listed below, sequenced in a study of metastatic and nonmetastatic thyroid tumors. Before thyroid surgery, none of the patients had received any treatment. TCRdb re-analyzed the PCR reads through MiXCR. The sample has 42,000 or so clones; approximately 20% are singletons. The material sequenced was tumor tissue. These receptors originate from a female donor with papillary thyroid cancer or a benign thyroid nodule (not recorded which). Some clones in this sample may be carry-over from other donors' samples.

This clone was counted a few times. The junction shows a germline mismatch at one end, possibly a read error. The rearrangement uses TRBV28 and TRBJ2-7; D unclear. The CDR3 runs to 11 residues. Germline values: CDR1 MDHEN, CDR2 SYDVKM. CDR3 loop: CASSSLYERYF. The CDR3 DNA is TGTGCCAGCAGTTCCTTGTACGAGCGGTACTTC.

This clone was seen many times. This CDR3 reads CASILRGLAGSAYEQYF. Written as DNA, the CDR3 is TGTGCCAGCATCCTCAGGGGACTAGCGGGGAGTGCCTACGAGCAGTACTTC. The rearrangement joins TRBV7-8 to TRBJ2-7; 13 nucleotides align to TRBD2. CDR1 SGHVS and CDR2 FQNEAQ come from the germline V gene. This CDR3 contains 17 residues. V lost 7 bases, J lost 2 bases, and 11 bases stayed unmatched.

This clone was counted at least ten times. The gene calls are TRBV7-8 and TRBJ1-4; D unresolved. The germline CDR1 and CDR2 sequences are SGHVS and FQNEAQ. There are 13 residues in the CDR3. Trimming removed 1 base from V and 8 bases from J, with 8 bases in between. Here the CDR3 DNA reads TGTGCCAGCAGCTTAGGTAGTGGGGAAAAACTGTTTTTT. Its protein is CASSLGSGEKLFF.

This chain joins TRBV5-1 and TRBJ1-2; a weak D match, TRBD1 (5 bases). The germline CDR1 and CDR2 sequences are SGHRS and YFSETQ. The CDR3 is 14 residues long. V gave up 4 bases and J gave up 6 bases, with 16 bases separating them. The CDR3 bases are TGCGCCAGCAGCCTTGTACAGGTTCTGGATGGCTACACCTTC. Translated: CASSLVQVLDGYTF.

The table lists this clone with a few counts. The chain is built from TRBV28 and TRBJ2-7; 8 bases agree with TRBD1. The CDR3 contains 13 residues. Germline lookup yields CDR1 MDHEN and CDR2 SYDVKM. After removal of 4 bases from V and 3 bases from J, the junction contained 2 bases not matched to a gene. CDR3 region: CASSYRGVYEQYF. CDR3 coding DNA: TGTGCCAGCAGTTACAGGGGGGTCTACGAGCAGTACTTC.

The genes are TRBV6-7 and TRBJ2-5; a weak D match, TRBD1 (6 bases). TRBV6-7 is sorted into the ORF group, with uncertain function. The CDR3 consists of 14 residues. Trimming shortened V by 6 bases and J by 2 bases, and 13 bases separated the two germline ends. CDR3 sequence (DNA): TGTGCCAGCAGGCCGGGACAAACGCAAGAGACCCAGTACTTC. This sequence encodes CASRPGQTQETQYF.

In the case of this clone: Additional DNA sequences in this sample encode the identical CDR3. The chain joins TRBV4-1 to TRBJ1-1; no reliable D call. The length of the CDR3 is 17 residues. From germline, CDR1 is MGHRA and CDR2 YSYEKL. Trimming took 4 bases from V and 3 from J, leaving 21 bases between them. CDR3 amino acids: CASSLSRSRRLDTEAFF. The CDR3 region has the DNA TGCGCCAGCAGCCTTTCAAGGTCCCGACGATTGGACACTGAAGCTTTCTTT.

Ten or more counts support this clone. This chain connects TRBV5-6 to TRBJ1-2; D is undetermined. Trimming shortened V by 4 bases and J by 10 bases, and 14 bases separated the two germline ends. CDR3 size: 12 residues. The germline V gene encodes CDR1 SGHDT and CDR2 YYEEEE. The CDR3 spells CASSRRARFYTF. The CDR3 DNA sequence: TGTGCCAGCAGCCGACGGGCCCGGTTCTACACCTTC.

There are many counts of this clone. This rearrangement joins TRBV20-1 to TRBJ1-5; D is possibly TRBD1 (5 bases). Germline assignment: CDR1 DFQATT and CDR2 SNEGSKA (reference sequence). The V gene lost 2 bases and the J gene lost 7 bases, with 12 bases spanning the gap. CDR3 size: 13 residues. In DNA, the CDR3 is TGCAGTGCTAGACAGGTGGGGGGGCAGCCCCAGCATTTT. Translated: CSARQVGGQPQHF.

This clone was detected ten times or more. Other nucleotide sequences from this sample produce the same CDR3. This chain joins TRBV28 and TRBJ1-1; TRBD1 might be the D (5 bases). The CDR3 contains 14 residues. Trimming pared 3 bases from V and 11 bases from J, leaving 19 bases between. Germline V lookup: CDR1 MDHEN, CDR2 SYDVKM. Here the CDR3 DNA reads TGTGCCAGCAGTTTCGCTCAGGGCCCGGGGCGGGCTTTCTTT. Translated, it gives CASSFAQGPGRAFF.

The CDR3 reads CASSVQRQRSEKLFF. In DNA, the CDR3 is TGTGCCAGCAGCGTCCAAAGACAGCGGAGTGAAAAACTGTTTTTT. The chain recombines TRBV7-9 with TRBJ1-4; possible D gene TRBD1, 5 bases. This CDR3 spans 15 amino acids. CDR1 is SEHNR and CDR2 is FQNEAQ in the germline V gene (reference sequence). Between the trimmed V and J ends, which lost 5 bases and 7 bases, there was a span of 17 bases.

This clone has just a few counts. The V call is TRBV27, the J call TRBJ2-7; perhaps D is TRBD1 or TRBD2 (5 bases each). V was trimmed by 4 bases and J by 4 bases, leaving 20 bases between them. The CDR3 sequence is 16 residues long. The germline V gene has CDR1 MNHEY and CDR2 SMNVEV (reference sequence). The CDR3: CASSSGSGPTPYEQYF. CDR3 sequence (DNA): TGTGCCAGCAGTTCCGGGTCGGGACCGACGCCTTACGAGCAGTACTTC.

This clone has ten or more counts. The chain combines TRBV4-2 with TRBJ1-5; a weak D match, TRBD1 (6 bases). CDR1 and CDR2 (germline): LGHNA, YNFKEQ. Trimming stripped 3 bases from V and 5 bases from J, with 20 bases between. The CDR3 totals 17 residues. DNA for the CDR3: TGTGCCAGCAGCCAGAAGCCCCCGGGGGCTAGTGATCAGCCCCAGCATTTT. It translates to CASSQKPPGASDQPQHF.

This clone has ten or more counts. The rearrangement joins TRBV5-1 to TRBJ1-1, with D unresolved. This CDR3 has 13 amino acids. Germline loops: CDR1 SGHRS, CDR2 YFSETQ. The V end lost 0 bases, the J end lost 5 bases, and 8 bases lay between the germline ends. The CDR3 sequence is CASSLAGVTEAFF. CDR3 coding DNA: TGCGCCAGCAGCTTGGCTGGGGTGACTGAAGCTTTCTTT.

With regard to this clone: An end of the junction does not agree with germline; a read error may underlie this. This chain joins TRBV6-2 or TRBV6-3 and TRBJ2-5; TRBD2 matches 7 bases. This CDR3 is 15 amino acids long. Germline CDR1 is MNHEY and CDR2 is SVGEGT. Here the CDR3 DNA reads TGTTCCAGCAGCCAGGGACTATCGAGCCTAGGGACCCAGTACTTC. The encoded protein is CSSSQGLSSLGTQYF.